A selection of T cell receptor beta chains follows, all from one sample in a study of T-cell reconstitution after alpha-beta-depleted transplantation in children. Using its own MiXCR run on the PCR reads, TCRdb lists one record per CDR3 protein. The sample carries about 420,000 distinct CDR3 sequences, around 16% recorded once. Sequencing used PBMCs, mostly from graft donor cells, obtained 360 days after TCRalphabeta/CD19-depleted stem cell transplant. These receptors came from a boy under two years old who had a stem cell transplant for Wiskott-Aldrich syndrome, so the T cells may come from the graft donor. CDR3s include the opening cysteine and the closing phenylalanine or tryptophan. D genes are given only for firm matches. Part of the rows lack a size; the others show once, few, many or a class for expanded clones.

j_gene: TRBJ2-6; d_gene: NA; v_gene: TRBV7-8; abundance: few; CDR3nt: TGTGCCAGCAGCGCGTTCCCCGGGAGAATCTCTGGGGCCAACGTCCTGACTTTC; CDR3aa: CASSAFPGRISGANVLTF
j_gene: TRBJ2-1; d_gene: NA; v_gene: TRBV29-1; abundance: few; CDR3nt: TGCAGCGTTGAAGGTCTGGCGTTCCCTTACAATGAGCAGTTCTTC; CDR3aa: CSVEGLAFPYNEQFF
j_gene: TRBJ2-6; d_gene: NA; v_gene: TRBV12-3/TRBV12-4; abundance: few; CDR3nt: TGTGCCAGCAGTTTATATCCTGGGGCCAACGTCCTGACTTTC; CDR3aa: CASSLYPGANVLTF
j_gene: TRBJ2-5; d_gene: NA; v_gene: TRBV7-8; abundance: NA; CDR3nt: TGTGCCAGCAGCTCTTTACAGGGGAGGGTGACCCAGTACTTC; CDR3aa: CASSSLQGRVTQYF
j_gene: TRBJ2-7; d_gene: TRBD1; v_gene: TRBV7-2; abundance: few; CDR3nt: TGTGCCAGCACTCAATATGGGGGACAGTTCTCCTACGAGCAGTACTTC; CDR3aa: CASTQYGGQFSYEQYF
j_gene: TRBJ2-3; d_gene: NA; v_gene: TRBV7-9; abundance: NA; CDR3nt: TGTGCCAGCAGTCGGACACTTAAGGCAGATACGCAGTATTTT; CDR3aa: CASSRTLKADTQYF
j_gene: TRBJ1-1; d_gene: TRBD1; v_gene: TRBV2; abundance: NA; CDR3nt: TGTGCCAGCAAACAGGGGCTAGTCACTGAAGCTTTCTTT; CDR3aa: CASKQGLVTEAFF
j_gene: TRBJ2-7; d_gene: TRBD1; v_gene: TRBV4-3; abundance: few; CDR3nt: TGCGCCAGCAGCCGAATACAGGGGTCCTACGAGCAGTACTTC; CDR3aa: CASSRIQGSYEQYF
j_gene: TRBJ2-3; d_gene: NA; v_gene: TRBV29-1; abundance: NA; CDR3nt: TGCAGCGTTTCAAGCCGTCATCCCACAGATACGCAGTATTTT; CDR3aa: CSVSSRHPTDTQYF
j_gene: TRBJ1-1; d_gene: NA; v_gene: TRBV20-1; abundance: NA; CDR3nt: TGCAGTGCTAGTCGGGCGGCTGAAGCTTTCTTT; CDR3aa: CSASRAAEAFF
j_gene: TRBJ1-2; d_gene: TRBD1; v_gene: TRBV7-6; abundance: NA; CDR3nt: TGTGCCAGCAGCTTAGCGGGCACCCTCGGACAGGAGAGCTACACCTTC; CDR3aa: CASSLAGTLGQESYTF
j_gene: TRBJ2-1; d_gene: TRBD2; v_gene: TRBV7-9; abundance: few; CDR3nt: TGTGCCAGCAGCGCCCCGGGACTAGCTTACAATGAGCAGTTCTTC; CDR3aa: CASSAPGLAYNEQFF
j_gene: TRBJ2-5; d_gene: TRBD2; v_gene: TRBV2; abundance: NA; CDR3nt: TGTGCCAGCAGTGATCCCGGGACTAGCGGGGGGCCGAGGGAGACCCAGTACTTC; CDR3aa: CASSDPGTSGGPRETQYF
j_gene: TRBJ2-6; d_gene: TRBD2; v_gene: TRBV4-1; abundance: NA; CDR3nt: TGCGCCAGCAGCTCGGGACTAGCTCGCTCTGGGGCCAACGTCCTGACTTTC; CDR3aa: CASSSGLARSGANVLTF
j_gene: TRBJ2-5; d_gene: NA; v_gene: TRBV12-3/TRBV12-4; abundance: few; CDR3nt: TGTGCCAGCACGGCAGGGGCATATGAGACCCAGTACTTC; CDR3aa: CASTAGAYETQYF
j_gene: TRBJ2-1; d_gene: TRBD2; v_gene: TRBV7-9; abundance: few; CDR3nt: TGTGCCAGCAGCTTGACTAGCGGGGGGTCGAGAAATGAGCAGTTCTTC; CDR3aa: CASSLTSGGSRNEQFF
j_gene: TRBJ2-7; d_gene: TRBD1; v_gene: TRBV6-1; abundance: once; CDR3nt: TGTGCCAGCACAAAGAACAGGGGAAAGTCCTACGAGCAGTACTTC; CDR3aa: CASTKNRGKSYEQYF
j_gene: TRBJ2-5; d_gene: NA; v_gene: TRBV5-1; abundance: few; CDR3nt: TGCGCCAGCAGCTTGCCCCCCGAGCAAGAGACCCAGTACTTC; CDR3aa: CASSLPPEQETQYF
j_gene: TRBJ2-2; d_gene: NA; v_gene: TRBV6-2/TRBV6-3; abundance: NA; CDR3nt: TGTGCCAGCAGTTACTGGGACACTAACACCGGGGAGCTGTTTTTT; CDR3aa: CASSYWDTNTGELFF
j_gene: TRBJ1-1; d_gene: NA; v_gene: TRBV11-2; abundance: few; CDR3nt: TGTGCCAGCAGCCCTCGAAGGGCGAACACTGAAGCTTTCTTT; CDR3aa: CASSPRRANTEAFF
j_gene: TRBJ2-3; d_gene: NA; v_gene: TRBV5-1; abundance: few; CDR3nt: TGCGCCAGCAGCTCGAGACTAACGCCAGATACGCAGTATTTT; CDR3aa: CASSSRLTPDTQYF
j_gene: TRBJ2-7; d_gene: NA; v_gene: TRBV20-1; abundance: NA; CDR3nt: TGCAGTGCTAGAGCAAACGAGCAGTACTTC; CDR3aa: CSARANEQYF